Following are 3 T cell receptor beta chains from one sample sequenced in a study of shared clonotypes between healthy human individuals. TCRdb's copy holds only in-frame clones and misses some; the assay was immunoSEQ multiplex PCR. The table has millions of clones, 90% to 95% seen once; the top ten hold roughly 0.15%. The sequencing sample was made of naive CD4+ T cells sorted from blood. Subset defined: CD45RA+ positively selected. These TCRs come from a man aged 18-30 years in good health.

CDR3 nucleotides: TGTGCCAGCAGCCCTCCGGACGAGACAGGGGGCGCGAGGGACCAGCCCCAGCATTTT. It translates to CASSPPDETGGARDQPQHF. This sequence joins TRBV4-2 and TRBJ1-5; 10 bases match TRBD1. V lost 4 bases and J lost 7; bases outside the gene matches: 19. Germline lookup yields CDR1 LGHNA and CDR2 YNFKEQ. The CDR3 runs 19 residues.

The chain is built from TRBV4-1 and TRBJ1-2; D is perhaps TRBD1 (5 bases). CDR1 is MGHRA and CDR2 is YSYEKL in the germline V gene. The CDR3 length is 14 residues. V was pared by 1 base and J by 7 bases, with 13 bases between. CDR3 nucleotides: TGCGCCAGCAGCCAAGGACAGTATTTGGGTGGCTACACCTTC. Its protein is CASSQGQYLGGYTF.

Written as DNA, the CDR3 is TGTGCCAGCAGCTTGGATCTTGGGGCCTACGAGCAGTACTTC. The encoded protein is CASSLDLGAYEQYF. The chain uses TRBV5-6 and TRBJ2-7, with unresolved D. Trimming shortened V by 0 bases and J by 2 bases, and 9 bases separated the two germline ends. The CDR3 spans 14 residues. Germline CDR1 SGHDT, CDR2 YYEEEE.